These 13 T cell receptor beta chains were all obtained from the same sample, sequenced in a study of cytomegalovirus exposure and HLA in healthy donors. Both 60 Vbeta primers and 13 Jbeta primers went into the PCR. The repertoire was sequenced with immunoSEQ multiplex PCR; TCRdb's copy has only in-frame clones and lacks some. The table lists 130,000 or so clones, more than 60% of them singletons. Source material: PBMCs. Receptors were obtained from a middle-aged woman in good health and CMV-seropositive.

J is TRBJ2-5 and V is TRBV10-3; 7 bases match TRBD2. CDR1 is ENHRY, CDR2 SYGVKD, per germline. The CDR3 spans 13 residues. The V segment lost 11 bases and the J segment 4 bases; nucleotides outside the gene matches: 10. The CDR3 region has the DNA TGTGCCGCCGTGGAGAGGGAGGGAGAGACCCAGTACTTC. This sequence encodes CAAVEREGETQYF.

As to this clone: The identical CDR3 is also encoded by other nucleotide sequences in the sample. In nucleotides, the CDR3 is TGTGCCAGCTCACCCCGACAGGGAGATACCGGGGAGCTGTTTTTT. As protein: CASSPRQGDTGELFF. J is TRBJ2-2 and V is TRBV18; TRBD1 agrees at 7 bases. CDR1 KGHSH and CDR2 LQKENI come from the germline V gene. This CDR3 region has 15 residues. V lost 3 bases to trimming and J lost 5 bases; unmatched junction nucleotides: 6.

V and J are TRBV5-1 and TRBJ2-5; TRBD1 matches at 9 bases. V lost 0 bases and J lost 3; bases outside the gene matches: 3. The CDR3 loop spans 15 amino acids. Germline V gives CDR1 SGHRS, CDR2 YFSETQ. The CDR3 loop reads CASSLVGQGKETQYF. DNA for the CDR3: TGCGCCAGCAGCTTGGTGGGACAGGGAAAAGAGACCCAGTACTTC.

The genes are TRBV28 and TRBJ2-5; maybe TRBD1 (6 bases). Germline assignment: CDR1 MDHEN and CDR2 SYDVKM. The length of the CDR3 is 17 residues. Trimming cost V 1 base and J 2 bases, with 17 bases left between them. In nucleotides, the CDR3 is TGTGCCAGCAGTTTATTCTCAGGGACACACTCTCAAGAGACCCAGTACTTC. Translation gives CASSLFSGTHSQETQYF.

In this sample, this clone turned up a few times. This chain links TRBV7-8 with TRBJ2-1, with 7 bases that match TRBD1. The trim removed 4 bases at V and 1 base at J, leaving 7 bases unmatched. The CDR3 consists of 16 residues. In germline, CDR1 is SGHVS, CDR2 FQNEAQ. CDR3 coding DNA: TGTGCCAGCAGCTCAGGGGCAGGGGGATCCTACAATGAGCAGTTCTTC. Its translation: CASSSGAGGSYNEQFF.

This sequence joins TRBV27 and TRBJ2-7; the match to TRBD1 covers 7 bases. The germline gives CDR1 MNHEY, CDR2 SMNVEV (reference sequence). V lost 5 bases and J lost 0; bases outside the gene matches: 10. The CDR3 contains 16 residues. The CDR3 bases are TGTGCCAGCAGTCCCTCCGTGGCAGGGGGCTCCTACGAGCAGTACTTC. It specifies CASSPSVAGGSYEQYF.

This clone turned up a few times. The chain carries TRBV25-1 and TRBJ2-2; 12 nucleotides match TRBD2. The CDR3 covers 15 residues. J was trimmed by 5 bases and V by 4 bases; bases with no gene match: 2. Germline V gives CDR1 MGHDK, CDR2 SYGVNS. In DNA form, the CDR3 reads TGTGCCAGCAGTGCTGGACTAGCGGGAACCGGGGAGCTGTTTTTT. It codes for CASSAGLAGTGELFF.

This clone appeared once. CDR3 region: CASSVASGFNEKLFF. The DNA of the CDR3 is TGTGCCAGCAGCGTAGCATCAGGGTTCAATGAAAAACTGTTTTTT. The chain employs TRBV9 and TRBJ1-4, with D perhaps matching TRBD1 (5 bases). V dropped 0 bases and J dropped 5 bases, with 11 bases sitting between them. Germline V gene lookup returns CDR1 SGDLS and CDR2 YYNGEE. CDR3 length equals 15 residues.

J is TRBJ1-6 and V is TRBV19; D is unresolved. CDR1 is LNHDA and CDR2 is SQIVND in the germline V gene (reference sequence). Trimming left V 3 bases short and J 10 bases short, with 13 bases between. The CDR3 is 14 residues long. CDR3 region: CASSIASGESPLHF. CDR3 coding DNA: TGTGCCAGTAGTATTGCATCGGGTGAGTCACCCCTCCACTTT. Variable domain in full (rest from reference TRBV19 and TRBJ1-6): DGGITQSPKYLFRKEGQNVTLSCEQNLNHDAMYWYRQDPGQGLRLIYYSQIVNDFQKGDIAEGYSVSREKKESFPLTVTSAQKNPTAFYLCASSIASGESPLHFGNGTRLTVT.

The gene calls are TRBV29-1 and TRBJ2-2; 7 positions match TRBD1. J was trimmed by 7 bases and V by 6 bases; bases with no gene match: 11. The CDR3 has 14 amino acids. Germline assignment: CDR1 SQVTM and CDR2 ANQGSEA. CDR3: CSVELTGSGGELFF. As DNA, the CDR3 is TGCAGCGTCGAATTGACAGGGAGCGGCGGGGAGCTGTTTTTT.

This clone is a singleton in its sample. This chain joins TRBV7-6 and TRBJ2-7; 7 nucleotides match TRBD1. Germline loops: CDR1 SGHVS, CDR2 FNYEAQ. This CDR3 region has 12 residues. With 4 bases clipped from V and 4 bases from J, the junction kept 1 base outside the gene matches. The CDR3 loop is CASSSTGYEQYF. CDR3 in DNA: TGTGCCAGCAGCTCGACAGGGTACGAGCAGTACTTC. The whole variable domain, remainder taken from reference TRBV7-6 and TRBJ2-7, is GAGVSQSPRYKVTKRGQDVALRCDPISGHVSLYWYRQALGQGPEFLTYFNYEAQQDKSGLPNDRFSAERPEGSISTLTIQRTEQRDSAMYRCASSSTGYEQYFGPGTRLTVT.

The V and J genes are TRBV5-6 and TRBJ2-1, with 14 bases fitting TRBD2. The CDR3 totals 16 residues. Germline CDR1 and CDR2: SGHDT and YYEEEE. The J segment lost 9 bases and the V segment lost 1 base, leaving 6 bases of the junction unmatched. CDR3 in amino acids: CASSLFGTSGRIEQFF. The CDR3 DNA follows: TGTGCCAGCAGCTTGTTCGGGACTAGCGGGAGAATTGAGCAGTTCTTC.

The chain is built from TRBV28 and TRBJ2-7; TRBD2 matches at 7 bases. Germline trimming cut 7 bases from V and 6 bases from J; bases unmatched to any gene: 6. Germline assignment: CDR1 MDHEN and CDR2 SYDVKM. CDR3 length equals 12 residues. CDR3 in DNA: TGTGCCAGCACGGGAGCGGGGACCGAGCAGTACTTC. It specifies CASTGAGTEQYF.